A single TCR beta chain is shown here with its context. The sample belongs to a study of cytomegalovirus exposure and HLA in healthy donors. Germline CDR1 MNHEY, CDR2 SMNVEV (reference sequence). Between the trimmed V and J ends, which lost 9 bases and 3 bases, there was a span of 14 bases. The CDR3 is 13 amino acids. Primers for the PCR totalled 60 Vbeta and 13 Jbeta. Only in-frame clones appear in the TCRdb table, and some are missing; sequencing was by immunoSEQ multiplex PCR. The data hold some 100,000 clones, with 70% to 80% observed a single time. This rearrangement joins TRBV27 to TRBJ1-2; no reliable D call. The source of this sequence is a woman between 18 and 29 years old in good health and CMV-seropositive. Sequenced input: PBMCs. CDR3 region: CASSLGSYYGYTF. Written as DNA, the CDR3 is TGTGCCAGTTCATTGGGGAGCTACTATGGCTACACCTTC.